Below are 5 T cell receptor beta chains sequenced from a single sample in a study of shared clonotypes between healthy human individuals. The table came from immunoSEQ multiplex PCR; TCRdb's copy has only in-frame clones and leaves some out. The sample lists roughly 1 million clones; 75% to 85% were seen once. Input material: memory CD4+ T cells from PBMCs. The subset here: CD45RA-negative fraction. These receptors were collected from a man in his late teens or twenties in good health. Some clones in this sample may be carry-over from other donors' samples.

V and J are TRBV6-1 and TRBJ2-7; 9 bases align to TRBD1. The length of the CDR3 is 11 residues. The J segment lost 11 bases and the V segment lost 4 bases, leaving 3 bases of the junction unmatched. Per the germline V gene, CDR1 is MNHNS and CDR2 is SASEGT. As DNA, the CDR3 is TGTGCCAGCAGTGCCCGGGACAGGGAGTACTTC. This gives the protein CASSARDREYF.

The rearrangement uses TRBV10-3 and TRBJ2-1; TRBD1 matches 7 bases. Germline V gene sequence: CDR1 ENHRY, CDR2 SYGVKD. V shed 3 bases, J shed 6 bases, and the junction held 2 bases outside the gene matches. The CDR3 covers 13 residues. The CDR3 DNA is TGTGCCATCAGTGAAGGGGGCCTCAATGAGCAGTTCTTC. As protein: CAISEGGLNEQFF.

V usage is TRBV7-9 and J usage is TRBJ2-2; D gene unclear. The V gene's germline CDR1 is SEHNR and CDR2 FQNEAQ (reference sequence). Trimming took off 3 bases at V and 4 bases at J, with 9 bases between the two ends. The CDR3 loop spans 14 amino acids. CDR3 sequence: CASSFVYITGELFF. The DNA for the CDR3 is TGTGCCAGCAGCTTCGTGTACATCACCGGGGAGCTGTTTTTT.

This clone was recorded only once. The V gene is TRBV6-5, the J gene TRBJ1-2, with TRBD1 as a possible D gene (5 bases). V was shortened by 2 bases and J by 4 bases, with 17 bases between the two germline ends. Germline CDR1 reads MNHEY; CDR2 reads SVGAGI. The CDR3 runs to 16 residues. CDR3 coding DNA: TGTGCCAGCAGTTACAGCGGGGGGTCTATATCCTATGGCTACACCTTC. It specifies CASSYSGGSISYGYTF.

This clone was seen more than once but under ten times. The chain links TRBV19 to TRBJ1-5, with 7 bases fitting TRBD1. CDR1 is LNHDA and CDR2 is SQIVND in the germline V gene (reference sequence). V trimming: 5 bases; J trimming: 9 bases; junction bases outside the gene matches: 10. This CDR3 has 14 amino acids. This CDR3 is CASSLGQSSPPQHF. For the CDR3, the DNA is TGTGCCAGTAGTCTGGGACAGTCGTCACCGCCCCAGCATTTT.